The clone carrying this TCR beta chain appeared once. Treatment defined: randomized to nivolumab then ipilimumab (arm A) or the reverse (arm B). Patients had received no earlier DNA-damaging chemotherapy. From thawed PBMCs, live CD3+CD8+ cells negative for CD19 and CD56 were sorted. The trim removed 5 bases at V and 4 bases at J, leaving 6 bases unmatched. The CDR3 runs 15 residues. The germline V gene has CDR1 SGHVS and CDR2 FQNEAQ. This record comes from a study of sequential checkpoint blockade in melanoma. Study overall: Arm A got nivolumab then ipilimumab; arm B the reverse, 1:1. Each arm's sequence ended with maintenance nivolumab.

The data were produced by immunoSEQ multiplex PCR, yet TCRdb's version contains in-frame clones alone and is incomplete. The sample carries 9,500 to 12,000 clones, more than 70% recorded once. The sequence was collected from a human donor with melanoma. The chain carries TRBV7-8 and TRBJ1-4, with TRBD1 identical over 8 bases. Specimen: CD8+ T cells sorted from blood (inferred from file names), collected from a patient given nivolumab and ipilimumab in sequence. This CDR3 is CASSPQGGHNEKLFF. The CDR3 nucleotides read TGTGCCAGCAGCCCACAGGGGGGACATAATGAAAAACTGTTTTTT.